This TCR beta chain stems from a study of blood T cells in healthy people across ages. Study-wide results and limits: Older individuals had lower TCR beta diversity per million T cells (the decline was roughly linear).

A word on this clonotype: The antigen is not known.

Each donor was a healthy Caucasian individual from Russia, aged about 6 to 95. A J-beta primer mix and a sample-barcoded 5' primer were used in a second PCR of roughly 6 to 12 cycles. Through a template-switch adaptor with 12 random nucleotides, each cDNA molecule received a tag. A single record per CDR3 protein comes from TCRdb applying MiXCR to the 5' RACE reads. The repertoire holds around 1,700,000 distinct CDR3 sequences, approximately 30% seen once, with around 7.7% in the top ten. The material sequenced was blood. The sequence was collected from a woman between 25 and 40 years old in good health.

The CDR3 DNA is TGTGCCAGCAGGCAAGGGGCCAGCGGGGTCGGCGAGCAGTACTTC. It translates to CASRQGASGVGEQYF. The chain uses TRBV11-2 and TRBJ2-7, with 7 nucleotides matching TRBD2. Trimming took 6 bases from V and 6 from J; bases not matched to a gene: 14. This CDR3 is 15 amino acids long. Per the germline V gene, CDR1 is SGHAT and CDR2 is FQNNGV.